This TCR beta chain was sequenced during a study of Tregs in tolerant kidney transplant recipients. Related graft donors supplied nonmyeloablative bone marrow transplants, and mixed chimerism was transient. With V trimmed by 1 base and J by 2 bases, 2 bases remained unmatched. The CDR3 runs to 15 residues. Germline V gives CDR1 LNHNV, CDR2 YYDKDF (reference sequence). On this clone itself: Its antigen remains unknown.

Profiled with immunoSEQ multiplex PCR; TCRdb holds only in-frame clones, not every one. In the table there are 54,000 or so clones, over 80% of which are singletons. Findings and caveats of the study: Biological reproducibility was not directly addressed in this study. Findings come from small patient numbers and require larger validation. For some patients, primers changed over time, blocking nucleotide-level comparison.

This clonotype was obtained from a human patient who received a combined kidney and bone marrow transplant. Some T cells may be transferred from the graft donor. Sequenced material: CD8+ T cells from blood (PBMCs), taken 24 months after the transplant. The chain joins TRBV15 to TRBJ2-3; 8 nucleotides line up with TRBD1. CDR3 sequence (DNA): TGTGCCACCAGCAGAGGGACAGGGCACACAGATACGCAGTATTTT. Translating it yields CATSRGTGHTDTQYF.